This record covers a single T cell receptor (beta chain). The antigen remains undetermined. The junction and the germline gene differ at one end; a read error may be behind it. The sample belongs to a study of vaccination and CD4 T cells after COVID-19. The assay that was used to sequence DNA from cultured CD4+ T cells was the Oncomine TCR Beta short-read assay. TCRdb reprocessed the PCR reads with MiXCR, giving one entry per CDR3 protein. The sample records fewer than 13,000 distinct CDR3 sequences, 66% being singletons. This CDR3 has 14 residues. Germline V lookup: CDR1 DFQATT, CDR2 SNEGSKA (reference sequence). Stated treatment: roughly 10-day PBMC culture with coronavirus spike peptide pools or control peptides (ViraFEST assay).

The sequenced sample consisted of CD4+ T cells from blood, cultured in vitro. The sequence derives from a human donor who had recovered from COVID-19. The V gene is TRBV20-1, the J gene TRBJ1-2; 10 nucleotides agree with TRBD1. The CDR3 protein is CSAKNDRGRGGHTF. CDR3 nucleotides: TGCAGTGCTAAGAATGACAGGGGGCGGGGTGGCCACACCTTC.